At least ten counts were recorded for the clone carrying this T cell receptor (beta chain). What it binds is unknown. A library made for alpha chains picked up this beta chain off target, so its size means little. TCRdb passed the 5' RACE reads through MiXCR, listing each CDR3 protein once. The data hold approximately 13,000 distinct CDR3 sequences, with just over 5% observed a single time. This CDR3 comprises 12 residues. The V end lost 6 bases, the J end lost 4 bases, and 9 bases lay between the germline ends. Germline V CDR1 and CDR2: SNHLY, FYNNEI. This sample's time point: sample taken at primary tumor resection. Unsorted whole RNA from tumor, nontumor lung or frozen PBMC underwent sequencing. The sample is drawn from a study of spatial heterogeneity in lung cancer. In the study overall: Alpha-chain sequences were consistently detected in smaller numbers than beta-chain sequences.

Study results and limitations: Counts of ubiquitous and regional expanded TCRs tracked ubiquitous and regional nonsynonymous mutations, respectively. Coverage estimated for tumor T cells reached 5.5% to 8.5% for alpha chains and around 12% for beta chains. Tumor mutation counts were tracked by expanded intratumoral alpha and beta TCR counts.

Sequenced here: lung tumor tissue, sampled at surgery. The chain links TRBV2 to TRBJ2-5; D might be TRBD1 (6 bases). This sequence was found in a male donor with early-stage non-small cell lung cancer. CDR3 protein: CASRQGTETQYF. CDR3 in DNA: TGTGCCAGCAGACAGGGAACAGAGACCCAGTACTTC.